This TCR beta chain was sequenced in a study of cytomegalovirus exposure and HLA in healthy donors. Overall study context: The 100 to 150 validation repertoires were reported in a later analysis to have been generated on the same platform as the roughly 670 first-cohort repertoires. Whole-study results and caveats: Cytomegalovirus-associated status was assigned to some 180 TCR beta chains.

The repertoire was sequenced with immunoSEQ multiplex PCR; TCRdb's copy has only in-frame clones and lacks some. Counted here are about 360,000 clones, roughly 85% occurring once; the ten biggest clones make up roughly 0.82%. A word on this clone: Antigen unknown.

This CDR3 region has 17 residues. Trimming left V 0 bases short and J 3 bases short, with 18 bases between. CDR1 and CDR2 (germline): SGDLS, YYNGEE. The receptor was derived from a woman under 30 in good health and CMV-seronegative. J is TRBJ1-1 and V is TRBV9, with TRBD1 as a possible D gene (6 bases). Sequencing was done on a sample of PBMCs. CDR3 nucleotides: TGTGCCAGCAGCGTAGCCTCCACAGGGAAGGTGGACACTGAAGCTTTCTTT. Its translation is CASSVASTGKVDTEAFF.